The sequence of this TCR beta chain was determined in a study of blood T cell repertoires in COVID-19. Turning to the study itself: COVID-19 samples, acute and convalescent, were from the United States, Italy and Spain. PBMCs, B-cell-depleted T cells, or T cells were the source of the cDNA or gDNA that made up the material.

Profiling relied on immunoSEQ multiplex PCR, and the TCRdb table lists in-frame clones only, not all of them. The table shows about 230,000 clones, with more than 75% occurring only once. This CDR3 is 16 amino acids long. Germline V lookup: CDR1 MNHEY, CDR2 SMNVEV (reference sequence). J lost 0 bases, V lost 6 bases, and 8 bases had no gene match. This clone was seen a few times. Input material: peripheral blood. This clonotype was obtained from a man between 40 and 49 years old with acute or convalescent COVID-19. The chain employs TRBV27 and TRBJ1-5; TRBD1 aligns across 7 bases. This CDR3 is CASRSGTAYSNQPQHF. CDR3 coding DNA: TGTGCCAGCAGGTCGGGGACAGCCTATAGCAATCAGCCCCAGCATTTT.